This record looks at one TCR beta chain sequence and its context. Its antigen target is currently unknown. No quality values exist for individual bases; no much larger clone is one base distant. Receptor amplification or capture employed the immunoSEQ multiplex PCR assay. The immuneACCESS repertoire file appears here via TCRdb, limited to in-frame rearrangements. These files lack a portion of the clones; in checked studies, under half of the deficit traces to unresolved V genes, and the cause of the others is not known. A total of 40,000 to 45,000 clones appear in this sample, approximately 68% of them only once. In total, the top ten clones hold 9.8% of the sample. The study evaluated CTLA-4 blockade (ipilimumab) given together with focal radiation therapy in patients who had chemo-refractory metastatic non-small-cell lung cancer. Taken from the germline V gene, the CDR1 and CDR2 loops are SGHNT and YENEEA. V loses 5 bases, J loses 3 bases, and the germline ends lie 8 bases apart. The CDR3 numbers 14 residues from cysteine through phenylalanine. The kept DNA is CDR3 alone, 42 bases in frame from the first base.

The sample belongs to a study of radiotherapy plus CTLA-4 blockade in lung cancer (dated by TCRdb to about 2018). For the study in its entirety: Among enrolled patients, about 19% had an objective response and roughly 33% reached disease control.

The paper's findings and limits, for the study overall: The strongest predictors of response, as reported, were early dynamic changes in blood T cell clones along with a rise in serum interferon-beta after radiation. TCR clones derived from tumors expanded in peripheral blood after treatment with radiotherapy and ipilimumab.

The source was peripheral blood, collected from a patient treated with radiotherapy plus ipilimumab. The receptor was derived from a human donor with non-small cell lung cancer who had stable disease on radiotherapy plus ipilimumab. The sequence joins TRBV11-3 to TRBJ1-6; confidence is insufficient to name the D gene. The bases read TGTGCCAGCAGCAGGAGCCTCTATAATTCACCCCTCCACTTT. Its protein is CASSRSLYNSPLHF.